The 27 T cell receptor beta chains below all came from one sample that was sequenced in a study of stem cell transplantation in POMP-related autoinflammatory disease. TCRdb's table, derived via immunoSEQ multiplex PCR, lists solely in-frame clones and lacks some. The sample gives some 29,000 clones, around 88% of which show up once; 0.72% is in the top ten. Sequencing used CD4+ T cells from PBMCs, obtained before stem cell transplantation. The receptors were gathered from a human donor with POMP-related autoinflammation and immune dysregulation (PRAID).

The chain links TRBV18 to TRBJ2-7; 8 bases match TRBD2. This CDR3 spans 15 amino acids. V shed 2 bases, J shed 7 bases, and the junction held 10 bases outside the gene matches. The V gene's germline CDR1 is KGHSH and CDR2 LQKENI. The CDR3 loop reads CASSPLDGGAIEQYF. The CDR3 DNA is TGTGCCAGCTCACCATTGGACGGGGGGGCCATAGAGCAGTACTTC.

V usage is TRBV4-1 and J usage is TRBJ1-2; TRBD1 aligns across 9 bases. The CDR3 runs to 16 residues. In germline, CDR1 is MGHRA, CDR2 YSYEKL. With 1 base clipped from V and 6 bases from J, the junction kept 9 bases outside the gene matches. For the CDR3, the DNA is TGCGCCAGCAGCCAAGGACAGGGGGGCTACCCGAATGGCTACACCTTC. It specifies CASSQGQGGYPNGYTF.

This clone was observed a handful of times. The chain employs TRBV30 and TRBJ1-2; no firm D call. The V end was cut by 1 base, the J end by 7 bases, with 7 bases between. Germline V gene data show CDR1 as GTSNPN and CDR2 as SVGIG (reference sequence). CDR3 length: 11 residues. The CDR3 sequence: CAWSDGSGYTF. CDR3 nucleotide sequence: TGTGCCTGGAGTGACGGCAGTGGCTACACCTTC.

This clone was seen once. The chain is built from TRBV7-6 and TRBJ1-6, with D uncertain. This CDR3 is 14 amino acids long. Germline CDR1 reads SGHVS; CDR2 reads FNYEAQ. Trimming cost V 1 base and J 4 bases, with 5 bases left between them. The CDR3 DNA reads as TGTGCCAGCAGCTTAGAGGGTTATAATTCACCCCTCCACTTT. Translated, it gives CASSLEGYNSPLHF.

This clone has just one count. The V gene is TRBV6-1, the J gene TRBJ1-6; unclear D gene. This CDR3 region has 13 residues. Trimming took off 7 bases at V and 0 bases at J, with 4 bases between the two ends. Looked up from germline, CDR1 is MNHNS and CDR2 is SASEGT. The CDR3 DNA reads TGTGCCAGCAAGACCTCCTATAATTCACCCCTCCACTTT. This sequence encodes CASKTSYNSPLHF.

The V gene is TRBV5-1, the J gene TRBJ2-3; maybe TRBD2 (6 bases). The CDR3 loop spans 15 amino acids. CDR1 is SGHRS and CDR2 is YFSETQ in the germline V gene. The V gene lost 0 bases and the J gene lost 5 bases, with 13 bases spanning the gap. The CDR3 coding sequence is TGCGCCAGCAGCTTGGCATTAGCGGAAGGAGATACGCAGTATTTT. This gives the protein CASSLALAEGDTQYF.

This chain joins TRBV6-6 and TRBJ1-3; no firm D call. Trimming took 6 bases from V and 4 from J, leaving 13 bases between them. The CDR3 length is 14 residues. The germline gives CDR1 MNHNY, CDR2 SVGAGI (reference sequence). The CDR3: CASSPPPGGNTIYF. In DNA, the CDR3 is TGTGCCAGCAGCCCTCCCCCTGGGGGAAACACCATATATTTT.

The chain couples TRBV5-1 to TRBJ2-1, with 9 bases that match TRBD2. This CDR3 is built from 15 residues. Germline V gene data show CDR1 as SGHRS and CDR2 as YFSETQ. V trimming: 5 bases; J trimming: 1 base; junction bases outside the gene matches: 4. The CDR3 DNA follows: TGCGCCAGCAGACCGGGACTAGCTTCCTACAATGAGCAGTTCTTC. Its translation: CASRPGLASYNEQFF.

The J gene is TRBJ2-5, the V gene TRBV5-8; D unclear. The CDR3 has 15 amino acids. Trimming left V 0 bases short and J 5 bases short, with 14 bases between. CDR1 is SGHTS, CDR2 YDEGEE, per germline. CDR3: CASSLVYKIDETQYF. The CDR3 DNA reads TGTGCCAGCAGCTTGGTCTATAAAATTGATGAGACCCAGTACTTC.

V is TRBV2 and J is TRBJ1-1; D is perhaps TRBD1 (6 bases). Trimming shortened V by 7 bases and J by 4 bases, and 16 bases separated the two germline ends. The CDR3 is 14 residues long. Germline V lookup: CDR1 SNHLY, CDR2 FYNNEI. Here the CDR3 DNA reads TGTGCCAGCACTCCGAGGGGGGCGAGCACTGAAGCTTTCTTT. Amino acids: CASTPRGASTEAFF. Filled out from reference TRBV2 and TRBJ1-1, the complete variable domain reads EPEVTQTPSHQVTQMGQEVILRCVPISNHLYFYWYRQILGQKVEFLVSFYNNEISEKSEIFDDQFSVERPDGSNFTLKIRSTKLEDSAMYFCASTPRGASTEAFFGQGTRLTVV.

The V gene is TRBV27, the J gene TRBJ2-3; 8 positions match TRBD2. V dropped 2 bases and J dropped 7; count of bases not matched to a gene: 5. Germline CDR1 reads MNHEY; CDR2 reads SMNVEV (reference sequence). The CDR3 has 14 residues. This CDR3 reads CASSLGREEHTQYF. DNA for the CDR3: TGTGCCAGCAGTTTAGGGCGGGAGGAACATACGCAGTATTTT.

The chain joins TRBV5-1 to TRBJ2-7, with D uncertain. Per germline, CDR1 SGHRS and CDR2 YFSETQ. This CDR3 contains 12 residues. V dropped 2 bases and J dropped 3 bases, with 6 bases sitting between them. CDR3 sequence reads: CASSLSDYEQYF. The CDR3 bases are TGCGCCAGCAGCTTATCTGACTACGAGCAGTACTTC.

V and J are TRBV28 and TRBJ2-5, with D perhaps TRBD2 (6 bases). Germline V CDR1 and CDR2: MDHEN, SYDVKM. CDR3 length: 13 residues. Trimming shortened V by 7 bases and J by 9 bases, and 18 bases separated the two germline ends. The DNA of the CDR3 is TGTGCCAGCACCGCTACGGGGGTTCTAGCCCAGTACTTC. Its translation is CASTATGVLAQYF.

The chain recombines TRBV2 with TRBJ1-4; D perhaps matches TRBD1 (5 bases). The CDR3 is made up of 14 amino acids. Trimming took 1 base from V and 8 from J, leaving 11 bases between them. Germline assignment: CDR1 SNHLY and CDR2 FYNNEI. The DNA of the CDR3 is TGTGCCAGCAGTGAAGGGACAAGGAGGGAAAAACTGTTTTTT. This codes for CASSEGTRREKLFF. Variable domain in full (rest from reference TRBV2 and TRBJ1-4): EPEVTQTPSHQVTQMGQEVILRCVPISNHLYFYWYRQILGQKVEFLVSFYNNEISEKSEIFDDQFSVERPDGSNFTLKIRSTKLEDSAMYFCASSEGTRREKLFFGSGTQLSVL.

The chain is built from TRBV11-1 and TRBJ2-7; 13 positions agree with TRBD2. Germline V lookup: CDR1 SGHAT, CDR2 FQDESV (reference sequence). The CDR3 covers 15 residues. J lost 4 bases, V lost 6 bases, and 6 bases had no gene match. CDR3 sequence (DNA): TGTGCCAGCAGTTCCGGGACTAGCGGGATGTACGAGCAGTACTTC. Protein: CASSSGTSGMYEQYF.

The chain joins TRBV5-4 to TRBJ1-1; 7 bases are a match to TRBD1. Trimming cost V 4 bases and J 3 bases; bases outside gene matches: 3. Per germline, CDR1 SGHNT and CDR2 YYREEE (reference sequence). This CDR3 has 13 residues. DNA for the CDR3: TGTGCCAGCAGCAACGACAGGGACACTGAAGCTTTCTTT. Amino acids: CASSNDRDTEAFF.

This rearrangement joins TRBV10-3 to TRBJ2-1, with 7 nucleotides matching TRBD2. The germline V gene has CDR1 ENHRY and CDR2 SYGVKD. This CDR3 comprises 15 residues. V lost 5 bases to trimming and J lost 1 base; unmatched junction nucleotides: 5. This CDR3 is CAISPERGSYNEQFF. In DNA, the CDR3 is TGTGCCATCAGTCCCGAGCGGGGTTCCTACAATGAGCAGTTCTTC.

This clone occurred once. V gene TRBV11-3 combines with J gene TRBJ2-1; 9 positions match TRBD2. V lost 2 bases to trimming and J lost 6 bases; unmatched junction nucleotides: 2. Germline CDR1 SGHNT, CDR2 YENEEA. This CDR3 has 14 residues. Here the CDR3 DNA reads TGTGCCAGCAGCTTACTAGCGGGGTCCAATGAGCAGTTCTTC. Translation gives CASSLLAGSNEQFF.

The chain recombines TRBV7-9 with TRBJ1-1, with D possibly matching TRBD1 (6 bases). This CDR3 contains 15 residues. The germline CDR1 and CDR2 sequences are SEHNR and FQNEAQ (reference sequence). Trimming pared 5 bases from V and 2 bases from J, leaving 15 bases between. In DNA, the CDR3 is TGTGCCAGCAGCCCCCGAGACAGGTTCAACACTGAAGCTTTCTTT. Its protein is CASSPRDRFNTEAFF.

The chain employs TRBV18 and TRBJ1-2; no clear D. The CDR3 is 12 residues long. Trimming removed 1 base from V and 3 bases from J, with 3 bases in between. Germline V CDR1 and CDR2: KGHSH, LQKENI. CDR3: CASSPQDYGYTF. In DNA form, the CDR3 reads TGTGCCAGCTCACCACAGGACTATGGCTACACCTTC. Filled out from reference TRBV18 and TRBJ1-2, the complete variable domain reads NAGVMQNPRHLVRRRGQEARLRCSPMKGHSHVYWYRQLPEEGLKFMVYLQKENIIDESGMPKERFSAEFPKEGPSILRIQQVVRGDSAAYFCASSPQDYGYTFGSGTRLTVV.

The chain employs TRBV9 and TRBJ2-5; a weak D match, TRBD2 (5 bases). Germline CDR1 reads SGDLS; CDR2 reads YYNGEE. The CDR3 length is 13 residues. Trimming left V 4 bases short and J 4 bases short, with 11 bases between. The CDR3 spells CASSLGVGETQYF. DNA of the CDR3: TGTGCCAGCAGCCTCGGGGTGGGAGAGACCCAGTACTTC.

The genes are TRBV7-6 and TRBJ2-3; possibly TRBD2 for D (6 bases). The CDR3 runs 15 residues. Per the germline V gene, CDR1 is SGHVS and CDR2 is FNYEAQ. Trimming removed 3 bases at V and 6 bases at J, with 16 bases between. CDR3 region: CASSLAGPRADTQYF. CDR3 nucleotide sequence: TGTGCCAGCAGCTTGGCGGGACCGAGGGCGGATACGCAGTATTTT.

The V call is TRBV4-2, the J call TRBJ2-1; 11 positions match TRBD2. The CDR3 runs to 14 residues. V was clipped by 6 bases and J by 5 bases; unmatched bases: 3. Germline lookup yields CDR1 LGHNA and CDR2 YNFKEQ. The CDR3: CASSIAGGDNEQFF. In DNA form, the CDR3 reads TGTGCCAGCAGTATAGCGGGGGGGGACAATGAGCAGTTCTTC.

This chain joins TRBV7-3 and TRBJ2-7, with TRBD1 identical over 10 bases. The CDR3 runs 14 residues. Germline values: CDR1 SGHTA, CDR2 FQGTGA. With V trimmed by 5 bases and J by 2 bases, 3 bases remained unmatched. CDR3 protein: CASSPDRGTYEQYF. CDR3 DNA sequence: TGTGCCAGCAGCCCGGACAGGGGGACCTACGAGCAGTACTTC.

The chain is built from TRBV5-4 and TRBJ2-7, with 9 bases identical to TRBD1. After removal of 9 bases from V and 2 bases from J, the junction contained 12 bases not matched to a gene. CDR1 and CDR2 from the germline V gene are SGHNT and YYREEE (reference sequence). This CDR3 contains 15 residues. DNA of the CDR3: TGTGCCACCTACATAGGGGGACAGGGCCCCTACGAGCAGTACTTC. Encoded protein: CATYIGGQGPYEQYF. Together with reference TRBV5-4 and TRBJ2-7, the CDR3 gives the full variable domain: ETGVTQSPTHLIKTRGQQVTLRCSSQSGHNTVSWYQQALGQGPQFIFQYYREEENGRGNFPPRFSGLQFPNYSSELNVNALELDDSALYLCATYIGGQGPYEQYFGPGTRLTVT.

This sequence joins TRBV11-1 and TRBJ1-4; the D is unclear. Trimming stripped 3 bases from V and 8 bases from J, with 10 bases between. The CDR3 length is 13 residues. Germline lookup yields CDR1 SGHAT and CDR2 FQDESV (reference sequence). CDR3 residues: CASSFTENEKLFF. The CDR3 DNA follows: TGTGCCAGCAGCTTCACAGAGAACGAAAAACTGTTTTTT. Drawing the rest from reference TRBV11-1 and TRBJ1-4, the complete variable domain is EAEVAQSPRYKITEKSQAVAFWCDPISGHATLYWYRQILGQGPELLVQFQDESVVDDSQLPKDRFSAERLKGVDSTLKIQPAELGDSAMYLCASSFTENEKLFFGSGTQLSVL.

For the CDR3, the DNA is TGTGCCAGTAGTATAGATTTGGGTCTGAACACTGAAGCTTTCTTT. This codes for CASSIDLGLNTEAFF. The rearrangement links TRBV19 to TRBJ1-1; D not resolved. The germline CDR1 and CDR2 sequences are LNHDA and SQIVND (reference sequence). The CDR3 covers 15 residues. V shed 0 bases and J shed 0 bases, with 8 bases lying between them. The full variable domain, with the rest looked up from reference TRBV19 and TRBJ1-1, is DGGITQSPKYLFRKEGQNVTLSCEQNLNHDAMYWYRQDPGQGLRLIYYSQIVNDFQKGDIAEGYSVSREKKESFPLTVTSAQKNPTAFYLCASSIDLGLNTEAFFGQGTRLTVV.